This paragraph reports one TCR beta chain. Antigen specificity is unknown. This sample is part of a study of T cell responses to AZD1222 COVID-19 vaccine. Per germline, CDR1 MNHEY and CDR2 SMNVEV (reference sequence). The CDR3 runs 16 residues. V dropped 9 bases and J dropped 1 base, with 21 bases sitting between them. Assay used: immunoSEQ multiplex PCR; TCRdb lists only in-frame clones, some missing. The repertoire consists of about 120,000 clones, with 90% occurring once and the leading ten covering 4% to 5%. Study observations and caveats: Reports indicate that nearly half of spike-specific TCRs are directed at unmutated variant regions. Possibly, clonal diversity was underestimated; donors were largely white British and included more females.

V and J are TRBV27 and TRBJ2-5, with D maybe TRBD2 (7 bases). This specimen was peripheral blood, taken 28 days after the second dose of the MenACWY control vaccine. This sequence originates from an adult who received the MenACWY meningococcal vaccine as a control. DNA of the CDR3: TGTGCCAGAATTTTAGGGGGGGAGCGGAGCCAAGAGACCCAGTACTTC. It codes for CARILGGERSQETQYF.